The rows below give T cell receptor beta chains drawn from one sample of a study of T-cell memory formation after mild COVID-19. TCRdb used MiXCR to reprocess the 5' RACE reads, holding one entry per CDR3 protein. The table records about 150,000 distinct CDR3 sequences, 10% to 15% of them present only once. Sequencing input: PBMCs or a T cell subset sorted from them (not recorded which). All receptors derive from a young man who had mild COVID-19 (a few samples of this study predate the infection). Cell type and time point are not known. Each CDR3 is given with its conserved first and last residue. The D gene is left open where the match is weak. Clone size is given for some rows only: seen once, a few or many times, or a class if the clone is expanded.

TRBV29-1	-	-	TRBJ1-1	TGCAGCGTTGGAGTGGTGGGTGGCATATCTGAAGCTTTCTTT	CSVGVVGGISEAFF
TRBV4-3	-	-	TRBJ2-1	TGCGCCAGCAGCTCGACGTGGCAGGGGGGATTCAATGAGCAGTTCTTC	CASSSTWQGGFNEQFF
TRBV5-1	many	-	TRBJ2-3	TGCGCCAGCAGCATCGACCGCCACACAGATACGCAGTATTTT	CASSIDRHTDTQYF
TRBV30	few	-	TRBJ2-5	TGTGCCTCGGGACGGCACCAAGAGACCCAGTACTTC	CASGRHQETQYF
TRBV4-3	few	TRBD1	TRBJ1-1	TGCGCCAGCAGCCAAGATGGGCGCAGGGGGGACACTGAAGCTTTCTTT	CASSQDGRRGDTEAFF
TRBV4-2	few	-	TRBJ1-4	TGTGCCAGCAGCCAAGTTACTGGGAGTGAAAAACTGTTTTTT	CASSQVTGSEKLFF
TRBV24-1	many	-	TRBJ2-3	TGTGCCACTGCTTCTGGTACAGTGGTAGATACGCAGTATTTT	CATASGTVVDTQYF
TRBV12-3/TRBV12-4	-	-	TRBJ2-7	TGTGCCAGCAGTTTAGCCGCGGGGACGTACGAGCAGTACTTC	CASSLAAGTYEQYF
TRBV4-3	few	-	TRBJ2-7	TGCGCCAGCAGCCAAGCCCTACCTGATCTGAGCTACGAGCAGTACTTC	CASSQALPDLSYEQYF
TRBV5-1	few	-	TRBJ2-2	TGCGCCAGCAGCTTGGAGGGTTTGGAGGCCGGGGAGCTGTTTTTT	CASSLEGLEAGELFF
TRBV5-4	many	TRBD1	TRBJ2-5	TGTGCCAGCAGCTTGAGGACAGGGGAGACCCAGTACTTC	CASSLRTGETQYF
TRBV20-1	many	TRBD2	TRBJ2-1	TGCAGTGCTGAAAGCGGGAGGCTCCTTAGTGAGCAGTTCTTC	CSAESGRLLSEQFF
TRBV11-1	-	-	TRBJ1-1	TGTGCCAGCAGCGCAGACTCGAACACTGAAGCTTTCTTT	CASSADSNTEAFF
TRBV5-1	many	-	TRBJ2-1	TGCGCCAGCAGCTCGGACAGCTACAATGAGCAGTTCTTC	CASSSDSYNEQFF
TRBV5-1	few	TRBD2	TRBJ2-3	TGCGCCAGCAGCTTGGGGCCGGGGGGAACAGATACGCAGTATTTT	CASSLGPGGTDTQYF
TRBV5-1	few	-	TRBJ2-3	TGCGCCAGCGGCAAGCGGGCCCTAAGCACAGATACGCAGTATTTT	CASGKRALSTDTQYF
TRBV7-2	many	-	TRBJ1-5	TGTGCCAGCAGCCGGGACGGGTCTAGGCCCCAGCATTTT	CASSRDGSRPQHF
TRBV18	-	TRBD2	TRBJ2-5	TGTGCCAGCTCAGAAAACATCGGGGGGGCCGGAGAAGAGACCCAGTACTTC	CASSENIGGAGEETQYF
TRBV5-1	-	TRBD2	TRBJ2-1	TGCGCCAGCAGCTTGGCTACCAGCGGGGGGGCTTTATACAATGAGCAGTTCTTC	CASSLATSGGALYNEQFF
TRBV6-5	few	-	TRBJ2-2	TGTGCCAGCAGCTGGTGGGGACCCTTGAACACCGGGGAGCTGTTTTTT	CASSWWGPLNTGELFF